The entry that follows covers one TCR beta chain sequence. CDR1 SGHTA and CDR2 FQGNSA come from the germline V gene. J was trimmed by 1 base and V by 4 bases; bases with no gene match: 9. CDR3 length: 17 residues. Authors' analysis steps: It was from reference gene primer amplification that nucleated cell counts were estimated. The assay was immunoSEQ multiplex PCR, and TCRdb's table has in-frame clones only and misses some. V and J calls plus clone size are reproduced from that table; the DNA served to infer D and trimming. There are roughly 230,000 clones in the sample; approximately 90% occur only once, and approximately 1.7% lies in the top ten. The data were taken from a study of blood T cell repertoires in COVID-19. Study details: Acute and convalescent COVID-19 specimens originated in the United States, Italy and Spain.

Sequencing was done on a sample of peripheral blood. The sequence was obtained from a man in his 70s with acute or convalescent COVID-19. This chain connects TRBV7-2 to TRBJ2-2, with TRBD1 matching 7 bases. In nucleotides, the CDR3 is TGTGCCAGCAGCTACCTACCCCGGGACAGGAACACCGGGGAGCTGTTTTTT. It translates to CASSYLPRDRNTGELFF.